The rows below give T cell receptor beta chains drawn from one sample of a study of STAT5B mutations in CD4+ large granular lymphocyte leukemia. Assay: immunoSEQ multiplex PCR; the TCRdb copy retains only in-frame clones and omits some. Of approximately 30,000 clones listed, approximately 79% are singletons. Material for sequencing was CD4+ T cells from blood buffy coats. These receptors all come from a human donor in good health. Each CDR3 is given with its conserved first and last residue. Fields, in order: J gene, D gene, clone size, V gene, CDR3 DNA, CDR3 protein. The D gene is left open where the match is weak. The size field is filled for only some rows; it gives once, few, many or a size class.

TRBJ1-4	TRBD1	once	TRBV15	TGTGCCACCAGCAGAGAACAGGGGGTACGGGAAAAACTGTTTTTT	CATSREQGVREKLFF
TRBJ2-7	TRBD1	.	TRBV7-2	TGTGCCAGCAGCTTCCCGGACAGGGGCTACGAGCAGTACTTC	CASSFPDRGYEQYF
TRBJ2-6	.	.	TRBV6-5	TGTGCCAGCAGTTACTCCGAGGGGGCCAACGTCCTGACTTTC	CASSYSEGANVLTF
TRBJ2-1	.	.	TRBV5-4	TGTGCCAGCAGCTTAAGCGCCGCCTACAATGAGCAGTTCTTC	CASSLSAAYNEQFF
TRBJ2-7	TRBD1	.	TRBV7-9	TGTGCCAGCAGCAAGCGGACAGGGGGTGACGAGCAGTACTTC	CASSKRTGGDEQYF
TRBJ1-6	.	few	TRBV7-2	TGTGCCAGCAGCCCATCAGGTCTCTACTCACCCCTCCACTTT	CASSPSGLYSPLHF
TRBJ1-2	.	.	TRBV12-5	TGTGCTAGTGGTCCGGACCGGGGGGCGGCAGTCTTCTATGGCTACACCTTC	CASGPDRGAAVFYGYTF
TRBJ2-1	.	once	TRBV6-1	TGTGCCAGCAGTGATCGAAGGAGAGGCCCCAATGAGCAGTTCTTC	CASSDRRRGPNEQFF
TRBJ1-3	.	.	TRBV15	TGTGCCACCAGCAGAGATCGAGGAGGGGACGTGACGACCATATATTTT	CATSRDRGGDVTTIYF
TRBJ2-1	.	.	TRBV14	TGTGCCAGCAGCCTGAGGGGGGAGGGCCGCTCCTACAATGAGCAGTTCTTC	CASSLRGEGRSYNEQFF
TRBJ1-5	.	.	TRBV7-9	TGTGCCAGCAGCTTAGAGGTCGGCCCAGGGGATCAGCCCCAGCATTTT	CASSLEVGPGDQPQHF
TRBJ2-6	.	.	TRBV9	TGTGCCAGCAGCCTTAGGGGGGGCTGGGGCTCTGGGGCCAACGTCCTGACTTTC	CASSLRGGWGSGANVLTF
TRBJ2-3	TRBD1	.	TRBV28	TGTGCCAGCAGTCCCCGCCGGACAGGATCCACAGATACGCAGTATTTT	CASSPRRTGSTDTQYF
TRBJ1-2	TRBD1	.	TRBV10-3	TGTGCCATCAGTGAAGGACAGGGGAGCGGCTACACCTTC	CAISEGQGSGYTF
TRBJ1-1	.	.	TRBV19	TGTGCCAGTAGTTCGGGACACTCTGGGGGCACTGAAGCTTTCTTT	CASSSGHSGGTEAFF
TRBJ1-1	.	few	TRBV28	TGTGCCAGCTTGGACCTGAACACTGAAGCTTTCTTT	CASLDLNTEAFF
TRBJ1-2	.	.	TRBV30	TGTGCCCGAGGGGCAGTAGCTAACTATGGCTACACCTTC	CARGAVANYGYTF
TRBJ2-5	.	.	TRBV4-1	TGCGCCAGCAGCCAAGAATATCGTGGTCGGGAGCAGTACTTC	CASSQEYRGREQYF